This entry is about one T cell receptor beta chain. No antigen is known for it. Germline CDR1 SGHRS, CDR2 YFSETQ. V gave up 2 bases and J gave up 4 bases; unmatched junction bases: 6. The CDR3 length is 16 residues. This entry is derived from a study of T-cell reconstitution after alpha-beta-depleted transplantation in children. Unique molecular identifiers tagged the TCRbeta library. One entry per CDR3 protein, called by TCRdb with MiXCR from the PCR reads. The sample shows about 830,000 distinct CDR3 sequences, 15% to 20% of them seen only once. Study observations and caveats: The study traced high day-60 TCRbeta diversity in some patients to surviving recipient T cells and thymic progenitors. Fresh T-cell production supplied most of the T-cell counts and diversity seen one year after transplant.

The chain employs TRBV5-1 and TRBJ2-5, with 12 nucleotides matching TRBD2. The receptor's source is a male patient between 5 and 17 years old who had a stem cell transplant for acute lymphoblastic leukemia, so the T cells may come from the graft donor. Specimen: PBMCs, mostly from graft donor cells, collected 360 days after TCRalphabeta/CD19-depleted stem cell transplant. The DNA for the CDR3 is TGCGCCAGCAGCTTAACCAAACTAGCGGGAGGAGAGACCCAGTACTTC. Encoded protein: CASSLTKLAGGETQYF.